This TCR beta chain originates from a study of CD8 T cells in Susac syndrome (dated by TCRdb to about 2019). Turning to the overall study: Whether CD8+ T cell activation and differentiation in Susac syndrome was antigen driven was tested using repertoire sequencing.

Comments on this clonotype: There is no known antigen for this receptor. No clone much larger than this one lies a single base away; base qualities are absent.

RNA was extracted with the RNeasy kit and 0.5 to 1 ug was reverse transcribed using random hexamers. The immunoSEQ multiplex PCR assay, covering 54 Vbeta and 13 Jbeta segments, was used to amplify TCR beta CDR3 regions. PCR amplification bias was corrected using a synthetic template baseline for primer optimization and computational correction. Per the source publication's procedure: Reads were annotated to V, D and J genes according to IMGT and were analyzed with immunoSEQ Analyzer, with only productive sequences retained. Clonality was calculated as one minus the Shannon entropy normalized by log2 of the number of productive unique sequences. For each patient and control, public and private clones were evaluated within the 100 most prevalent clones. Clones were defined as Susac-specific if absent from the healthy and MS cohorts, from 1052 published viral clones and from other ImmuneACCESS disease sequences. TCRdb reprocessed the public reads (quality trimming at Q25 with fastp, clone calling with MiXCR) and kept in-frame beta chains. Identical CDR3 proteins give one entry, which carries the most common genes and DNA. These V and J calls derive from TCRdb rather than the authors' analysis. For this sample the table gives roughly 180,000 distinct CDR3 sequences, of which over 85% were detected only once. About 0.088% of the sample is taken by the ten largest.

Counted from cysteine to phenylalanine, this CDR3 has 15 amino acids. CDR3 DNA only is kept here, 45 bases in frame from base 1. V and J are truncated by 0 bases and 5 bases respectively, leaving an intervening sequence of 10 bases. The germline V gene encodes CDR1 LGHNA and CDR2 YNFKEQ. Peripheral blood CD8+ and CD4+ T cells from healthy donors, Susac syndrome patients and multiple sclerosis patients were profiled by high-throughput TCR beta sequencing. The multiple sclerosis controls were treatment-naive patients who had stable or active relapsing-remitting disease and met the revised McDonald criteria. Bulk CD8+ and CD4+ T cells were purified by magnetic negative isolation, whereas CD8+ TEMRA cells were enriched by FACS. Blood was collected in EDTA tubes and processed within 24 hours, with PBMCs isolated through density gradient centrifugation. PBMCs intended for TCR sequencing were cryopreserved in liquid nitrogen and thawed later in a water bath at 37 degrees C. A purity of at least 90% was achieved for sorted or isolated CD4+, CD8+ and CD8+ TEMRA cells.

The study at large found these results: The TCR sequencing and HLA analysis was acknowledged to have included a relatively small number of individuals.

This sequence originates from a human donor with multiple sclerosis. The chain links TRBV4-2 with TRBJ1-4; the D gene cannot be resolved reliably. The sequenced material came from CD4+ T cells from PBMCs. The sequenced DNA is TGTGCCAGCAGCCAAGAGACCAGTCAAAATGAAAAACTGTTTTTT. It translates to CASSQETSQNEKLFF.